This T cell receptor (beta chain) was captured by sequencing in a study of blood T cell repertoires in COVID-19. The wider study: The cDNA or gDNA used as material had been derived from T cells, B-cell-depleted T cells, or PBMCs.

The CDR3 is 14 amino acids. V was cut by 0 bases and J by 8 bases, with 10 bases left in between. Germline values: CDR1 WNHNN, CDR2 SYGVQD (reference sequence). Clones were read by immunoSEQ multiplex PCR, and TCRdb kept only the in-frame ones, dropping some. The sample carries roughly 200,000 clones, around 90% recorded once. Sequencing was performed on peripheral blood. The gene calls are TRBV10-1 and TRBJ2-2; TRBD2 is a possible D gene (5 bases). The sequence derives from a man aged 50 to 59 with acute or convalescent COVID-19. CDR3: CASSESLASGELFF. CDR3 DNA: TGCGCCAGCAGTGAGTCCCTAGCATCTGGGGAGCTGTTTTTT.